This T cell receptor beta chain originates from a study of T cell responses to AZD1222 COVID-19 vaccine. CDR3 length equals 16 residues. Germline CDR1 and CDR2: WSHSY and SAAADI. The J segment lost 0 bases and the V segment lost 2 bases, leaving 4 bases of the junction unmatched. Some clones are missing from TCRdb's copy, which holds only in-frame ones; the method was immunoSEQ multiplex PCR. This repertoire shows 110,000 or so clones, around 83% found once; its top ten account for about 2.9%. This clone was recorded only once. This TCR was sampled from an adult who received the AZD1222 COVID-19 vaccine. The chain employs TRBV10-2 and TRBJ2-5, with 9 bases identical to TRBD2. The sequencing here drew on peripheral blood, taken 28 days after the second AZD1222 dose. The CDR3 DNA reads as TGCGCCAGCAGTGAGCCGGGACTAGCAAACCAAGAGACCCAGTACTTC. Translating it yields CASSEPGLANQETQYF.